This T cell receptor beta chain was observed in a study of T cell repertoires in cytomegalovirus infection. Study at large: Use of recently identified HLA-C-restricted and well-studied HLA-B-restricted CMV epitopes was part of the study. Indicated by public TCR beta signatures were CMV infection and matching HLA type.

Findings of the study overall: Across the ex vivo response, the dominant clonotypes were HLA-C-restricted CMV-specific TCR beta clonotypes.

Germline V gene data show CDR1 as SGHDN and CDR2 as FVKESK. Trimming stripped 4 bases from V and 5 bases from J, with 16 bases between. The CDR3 consists of 15 residues. TCRdb itself ran the reads through MiXCR, one entry per CDR3 protein. The table records 700,000 to 950,000 distinct CDR3 sequences, around a third of them present only once. About this clonotype: Its antigen is undetermined.

This clonotype originated in a human donor in good health (CMV status not recorded). Some clones in this sample may be carry-over from other donors' samples. The sequencing used cultured CD8+ T cells from PBMCs, collected from culture after CMV antigen stimulation. The V and J genes are TRBV14 and TRBJ2-3; D ambiguous. CDR3 sequence reads: CASSLLGWFGDTQYF. CDR3 in DNA: TGTGCCAGCAGCCTTCTGGGTTGGTTCGGAGATACGCAGTATTTT.